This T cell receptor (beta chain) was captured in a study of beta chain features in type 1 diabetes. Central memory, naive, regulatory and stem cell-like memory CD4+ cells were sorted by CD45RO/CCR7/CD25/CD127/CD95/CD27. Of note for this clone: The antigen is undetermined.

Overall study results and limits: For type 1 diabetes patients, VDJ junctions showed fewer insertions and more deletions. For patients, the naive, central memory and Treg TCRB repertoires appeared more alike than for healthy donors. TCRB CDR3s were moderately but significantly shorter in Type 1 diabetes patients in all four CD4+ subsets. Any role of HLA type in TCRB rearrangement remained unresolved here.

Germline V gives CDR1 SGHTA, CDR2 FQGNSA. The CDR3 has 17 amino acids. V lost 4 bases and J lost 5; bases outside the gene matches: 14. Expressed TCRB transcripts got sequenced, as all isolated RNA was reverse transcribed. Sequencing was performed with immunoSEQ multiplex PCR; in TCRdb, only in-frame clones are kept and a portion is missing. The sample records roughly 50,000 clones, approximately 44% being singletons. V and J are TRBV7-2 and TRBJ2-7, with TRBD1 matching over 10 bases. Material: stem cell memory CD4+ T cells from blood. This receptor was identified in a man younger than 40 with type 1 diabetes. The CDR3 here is CASSSQSGTGAINEQYF. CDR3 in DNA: TGTGCCAGCAGCTCCCAGTCCGGGACAGGGGCAATAAACGAGCAGTACTTC.